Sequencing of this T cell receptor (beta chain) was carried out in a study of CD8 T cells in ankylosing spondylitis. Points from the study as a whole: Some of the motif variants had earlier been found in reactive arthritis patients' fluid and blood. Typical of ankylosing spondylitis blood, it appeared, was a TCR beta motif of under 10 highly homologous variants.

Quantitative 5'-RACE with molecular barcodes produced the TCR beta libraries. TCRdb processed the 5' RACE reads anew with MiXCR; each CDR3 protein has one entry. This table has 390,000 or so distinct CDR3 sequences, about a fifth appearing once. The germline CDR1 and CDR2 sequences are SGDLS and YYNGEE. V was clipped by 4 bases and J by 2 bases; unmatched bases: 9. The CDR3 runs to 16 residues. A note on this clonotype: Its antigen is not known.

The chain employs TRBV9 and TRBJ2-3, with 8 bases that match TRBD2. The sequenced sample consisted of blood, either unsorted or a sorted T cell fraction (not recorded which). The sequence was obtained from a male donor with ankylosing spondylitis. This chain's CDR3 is CASSPVAGGPTDTQYF. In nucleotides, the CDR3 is TGTGCCAGCAGCCCGGTCGCGGGAGGACCCACAGATACGCAGTATTTT.